This T cell receptor beta chain was documented in a study of cytomegalovirus exposure and HLA in healthy donors. General study points: In an earlier analysis, productive rearrangement rates for most beta V segments clustered near 87% or 30%.

The records omit this donor's CMV serostatus. The PCR ran on 60 Vbeta and 13 Jbeta primers. Clones were read by immunoSEQ multiplex PCR, and TCRdb kept only the in-frame ones, dropping some. The sample shows around 94,000 clones, about 60% of them seen only once. In its sample, this clone was seen once. Its antigen is currently unknown. The V gene end was trimmed by 1 base and the J gene end by 3 bases; junction bases not matched to a gene: 15. The length of the CDR3 is 18 residues. Germline CDR1 SGHRS, CDR2 YFSETQ. This chain uses TRBV5-1 with TRBJ2-7; 8 bases fit TRBD2. The sequence came from a human donor in good health. Sequenced: PBMCs. CDR3 DNA sequence: TGCGCCAGCAGCTTGAATACGGGAGGGGAGGGCAAGATCTACGAGCAGTACTTC. It encodes CASSLNTGGEGKIYEQYF.